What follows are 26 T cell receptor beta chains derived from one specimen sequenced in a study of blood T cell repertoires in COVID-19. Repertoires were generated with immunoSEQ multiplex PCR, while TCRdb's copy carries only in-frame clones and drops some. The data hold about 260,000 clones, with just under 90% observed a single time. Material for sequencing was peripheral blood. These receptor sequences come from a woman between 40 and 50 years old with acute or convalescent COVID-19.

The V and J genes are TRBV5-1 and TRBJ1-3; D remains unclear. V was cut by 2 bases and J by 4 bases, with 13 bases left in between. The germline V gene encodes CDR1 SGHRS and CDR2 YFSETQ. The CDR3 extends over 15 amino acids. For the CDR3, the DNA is TGCGCCAGCAGCTTTGGCGGGTCCGACGGAAACACCATATATTTT. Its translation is CASSFGGSDGNTIYF.

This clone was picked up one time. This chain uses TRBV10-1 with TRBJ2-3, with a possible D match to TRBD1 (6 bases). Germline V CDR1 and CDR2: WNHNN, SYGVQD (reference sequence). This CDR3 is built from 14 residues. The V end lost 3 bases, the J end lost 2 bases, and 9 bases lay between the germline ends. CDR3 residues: CASSEGGITDTQYF. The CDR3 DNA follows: TGCGCCAGCAGTGAAGGGGGAATCACAGATACGCAGTATTTT.

The CDR3: CASSALTGGDSGNTIYF. CDR3 DNA: TGTGCCAGCAGCGCGTTGACAGGGGGCGACTCTGGAAACACCATATATTTT. The V gene is TRBV9, the J gene TRBJ1-3; 10 nucleotides align to TRBD1. The CDR3 contains 17 residues. J lost 0 bases, V lost 3 bases, and 6 bases had no gene match. CDR1 and CDR2 from the germline V gene are SGDLS and YYNGEE.

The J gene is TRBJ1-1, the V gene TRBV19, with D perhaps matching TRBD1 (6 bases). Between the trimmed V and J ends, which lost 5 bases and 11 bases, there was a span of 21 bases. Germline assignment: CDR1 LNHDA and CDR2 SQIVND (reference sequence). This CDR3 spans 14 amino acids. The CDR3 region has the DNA TGTGCCAGTAGTGGATGGTTCAGAGGGGGTGAGGCTTTCTTT. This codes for CASSGWFRGGEAFF.

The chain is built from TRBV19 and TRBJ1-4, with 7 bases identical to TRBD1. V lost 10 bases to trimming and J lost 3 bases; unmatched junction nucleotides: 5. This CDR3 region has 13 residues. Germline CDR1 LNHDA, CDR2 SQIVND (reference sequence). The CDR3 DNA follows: TGTGCCACTTCTAGGGGGCCTAATGAAAAACTGTTTTTT. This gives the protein CATSRGPNEKLFF. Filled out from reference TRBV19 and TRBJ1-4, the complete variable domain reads DGGITQSPKYLFRKEGQNVTLSCEQNLNHDAMYWYRQDPGQGLRLIYYSQIVNDFQKGDIAEGYSVSREKKESFPLTVTSAQKNPTAFYLCATSRGPNEKLFFGSGTQLSVL.

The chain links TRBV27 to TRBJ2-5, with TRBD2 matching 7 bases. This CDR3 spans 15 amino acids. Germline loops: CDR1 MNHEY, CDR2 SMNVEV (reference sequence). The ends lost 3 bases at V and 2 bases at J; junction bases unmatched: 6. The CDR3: CASSFLGGRQETQYF. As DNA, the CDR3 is TGTGCCAGCAGTTTTCTCGGGGGGAGGCAAGAGACCCAGTACTTC.

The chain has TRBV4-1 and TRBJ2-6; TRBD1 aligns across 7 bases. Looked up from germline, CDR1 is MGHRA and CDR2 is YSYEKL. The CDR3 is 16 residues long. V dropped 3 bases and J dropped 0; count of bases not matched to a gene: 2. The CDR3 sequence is CASSQGQFSGANVLTF. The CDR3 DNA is TGCGCCAGCAGCCAGGGACAGTTCTCTGGGGCCAACGTCCTGACTTTC.

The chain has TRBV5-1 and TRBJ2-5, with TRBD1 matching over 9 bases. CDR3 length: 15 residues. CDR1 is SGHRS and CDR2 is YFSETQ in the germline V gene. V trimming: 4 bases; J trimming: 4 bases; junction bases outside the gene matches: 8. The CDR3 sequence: CASSILQGAGETQYF. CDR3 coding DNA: TGCGCCAGCAGCATCCTACAGGGGGCCGGAGAGACCCAGTACTTC.

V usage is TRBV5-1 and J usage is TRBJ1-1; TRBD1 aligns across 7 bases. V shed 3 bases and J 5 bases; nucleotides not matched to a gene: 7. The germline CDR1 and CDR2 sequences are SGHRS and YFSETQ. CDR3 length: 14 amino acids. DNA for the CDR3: TGCGCCAGCAGCTATAATTCACAGGGGACTGAAGCTTTCTTT. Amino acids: CASSYNSQGTEAFF. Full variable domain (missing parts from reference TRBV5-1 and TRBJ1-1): KAGVTQTPRYLIKTRGQQVTLSCSPISGHRSVSWYQQTPGQGLQFLFEYFSETQRNKGNFPGRFSGRQFSNSRSEMNVSTLELGDSALYLCASSYNSQGTEAFFGQGTRLTVV.

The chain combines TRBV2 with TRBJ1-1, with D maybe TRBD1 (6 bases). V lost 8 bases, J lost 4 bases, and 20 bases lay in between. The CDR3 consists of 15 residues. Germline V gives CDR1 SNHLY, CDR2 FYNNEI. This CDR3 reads CASLGIARGGTEAFF. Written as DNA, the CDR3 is TGTGCCAGCTTGGGGATCGCGAGGGGGGGCACTGAAGCTTTCTTT.

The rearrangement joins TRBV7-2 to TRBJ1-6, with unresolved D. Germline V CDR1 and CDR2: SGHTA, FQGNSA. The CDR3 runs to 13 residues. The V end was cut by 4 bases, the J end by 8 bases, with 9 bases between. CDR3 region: CASSSLQYSPLHF. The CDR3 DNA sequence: TGTGCCAGCAGCTCCCTCCAGTATTCACCCCTCCACTTT.

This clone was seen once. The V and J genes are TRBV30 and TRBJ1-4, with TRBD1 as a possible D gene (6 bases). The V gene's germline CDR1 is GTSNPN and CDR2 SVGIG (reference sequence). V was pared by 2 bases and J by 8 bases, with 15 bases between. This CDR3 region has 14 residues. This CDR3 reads CAWSTDRSAEKLFF. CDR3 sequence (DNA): TGTGCCTGGAGTACCGACAGGTCTGCGGAAAAACTGTTTTTT.

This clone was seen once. CDR3 loop: CASGGVGSPLHF. The CDR3 DNA follows: TGTGCCAGTGGAGGGGTTGGTTCACCCCTCCACTTT. This chain connects TRBV19 to TRBJ1-6; the D gene is possibly TRBD1 (5 bases). This CDR3 comprises 12 residues. The V and J ends lost 8 bases and 9 bases respectively, with 11 bases between them. Germline V gene lookup returns CDR1 LNHDA and CDR2 SQIVND (reference sequence).

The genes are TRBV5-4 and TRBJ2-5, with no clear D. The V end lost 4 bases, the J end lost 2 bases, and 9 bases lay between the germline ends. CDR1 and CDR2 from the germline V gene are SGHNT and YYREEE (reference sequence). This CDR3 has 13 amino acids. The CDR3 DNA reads TGTGCCAGCAGCGGGCCAGATCAAGAGACCCAGTACTTC. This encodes CASSGPDQETQYF. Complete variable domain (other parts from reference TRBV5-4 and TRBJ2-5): ETGVTQSPTHLIKTRGQQVTLRCSSQSGHNTVSWYQQALGQGPQFIFQYYREEENGRGNFPPRFSGLQFPNYSSELNVNALELDDSALYLCASSGPDQETQYFGPGTRLLVL.

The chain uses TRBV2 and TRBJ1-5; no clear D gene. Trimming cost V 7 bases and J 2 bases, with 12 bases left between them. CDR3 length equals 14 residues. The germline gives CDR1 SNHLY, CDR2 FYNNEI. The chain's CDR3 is CASIPGLGNQPQHF. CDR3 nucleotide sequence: TGTGCCAGCATTCCAGGACTGGGCAATCAGCCCCAGCATTTT.

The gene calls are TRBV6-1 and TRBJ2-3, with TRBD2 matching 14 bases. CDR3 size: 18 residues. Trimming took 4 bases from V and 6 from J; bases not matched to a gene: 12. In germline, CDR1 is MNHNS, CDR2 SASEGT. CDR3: CASSGVGTSGGPLDTQYF. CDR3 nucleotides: TGTGCCAGCAGTGGGGTAGGGACTAGCGGGGGCCCACTGGATACGCAGTATTTT.

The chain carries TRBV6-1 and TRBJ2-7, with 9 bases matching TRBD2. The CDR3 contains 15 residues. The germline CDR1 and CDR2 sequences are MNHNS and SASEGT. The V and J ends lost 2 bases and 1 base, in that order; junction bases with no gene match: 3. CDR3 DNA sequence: TGTGCCAGCAGTGAACGGGCGGGGGGGTCCTACGAGCAGTACGTC. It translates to CASSERAGGSYEQYV.

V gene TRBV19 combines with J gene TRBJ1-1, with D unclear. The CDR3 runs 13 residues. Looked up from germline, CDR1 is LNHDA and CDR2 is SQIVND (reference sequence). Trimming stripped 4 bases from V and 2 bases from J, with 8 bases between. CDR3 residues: CASSTRFNTEAFF. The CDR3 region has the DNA TGTGCCAGTAGTACCCGGTTTAACACTGAAGCTTTCTTT.

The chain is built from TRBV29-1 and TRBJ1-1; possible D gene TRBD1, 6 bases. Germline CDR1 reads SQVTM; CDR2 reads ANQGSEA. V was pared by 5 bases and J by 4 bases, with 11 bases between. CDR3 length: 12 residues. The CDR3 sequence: CSVFRGATEAFF. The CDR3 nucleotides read TGCAGCGTTTTTCGGGGGGCCACTGAAGCTTTCTTT.

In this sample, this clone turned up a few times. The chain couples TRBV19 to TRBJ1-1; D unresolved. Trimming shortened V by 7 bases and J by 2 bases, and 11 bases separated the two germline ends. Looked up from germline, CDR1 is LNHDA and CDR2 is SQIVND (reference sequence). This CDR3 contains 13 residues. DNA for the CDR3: TGTGCCAGTACCAACGAGGAAAACACTGAAGCTTTCTTT. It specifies CASTNEENTEAFF.

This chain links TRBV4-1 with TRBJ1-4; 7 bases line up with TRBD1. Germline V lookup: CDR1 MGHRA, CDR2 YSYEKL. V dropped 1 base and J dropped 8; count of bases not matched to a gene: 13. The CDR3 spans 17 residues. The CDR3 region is CASSQVVPTGLEEKLFF. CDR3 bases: TGCGCCAGCAGCCAAGTTGTCCCGACAGGGCTGGAGGAAAAACTGTTTTTT.

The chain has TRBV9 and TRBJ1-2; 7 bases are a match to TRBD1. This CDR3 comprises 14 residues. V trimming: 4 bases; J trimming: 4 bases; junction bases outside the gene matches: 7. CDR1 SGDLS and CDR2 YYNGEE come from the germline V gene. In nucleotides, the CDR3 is TGTGCCAGCAGCTCTCCGGGACAGCCCTATGGCTACACCTTC. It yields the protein CASSSPGQPYGYTF.

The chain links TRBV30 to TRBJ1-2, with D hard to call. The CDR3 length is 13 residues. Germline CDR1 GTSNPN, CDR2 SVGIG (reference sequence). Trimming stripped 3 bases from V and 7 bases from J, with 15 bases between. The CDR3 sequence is CAWSGGLGRGYTF. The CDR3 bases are TGTGCCTGGAGCGGCGGGCTCGGGCGTGGCTACACCTTC.

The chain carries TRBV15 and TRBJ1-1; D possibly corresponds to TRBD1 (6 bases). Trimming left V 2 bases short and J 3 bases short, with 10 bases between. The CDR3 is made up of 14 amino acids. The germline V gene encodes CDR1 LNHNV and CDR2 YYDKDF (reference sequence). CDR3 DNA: TGTGCCACCAGCAGATACAGGGACCACACTGAAGCTTTCTTT. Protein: CATSRYRDHTEAFF.

CDR3 coding DNA: TGTGCCAGCGGCCTGGGACAGGGGATCACTGAAGCTTTCTTT. Translation: CASGLGQGITEAFF. The chain employs TRBV6-5 and TRBJ1-1; 10 nucleotides match TRBD1. This CDR3 contains 14 residues. The germline CDR1 and CDR2 sequences are MNHEY and SVGAGI. With V trimmed by 8 bases and J by 4 bases, 7 bases remained unmatched.

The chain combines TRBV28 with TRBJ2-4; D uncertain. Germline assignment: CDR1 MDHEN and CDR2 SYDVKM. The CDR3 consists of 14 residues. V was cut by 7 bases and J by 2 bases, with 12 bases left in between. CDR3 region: CASTARFPKNIQYF. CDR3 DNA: TGTGCCAGCACTGCACGGTTCCCCAAAAACATTCAGTACTTC. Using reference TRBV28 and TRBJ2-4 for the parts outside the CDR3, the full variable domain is DVKVTQSSRYLVKRTGEKVFLECVQDMDHENMFWYRQDPGLGLRLIYFSYDVKMKEKGDIPEGYSVSREKKERFSLILESASTNQTSMYLCASTARFPKNIQYFGAGTRLSVL.